These 9 T cell receptor beta chains originate from one sample sequenced in a study of cytomegalovirus exposure and HLA in healthy donors. PCR used 60 Vbeta primers and 13 Jbeta primers. Libraries were prepared by immunoSEQ multiplex PCR; TCRdb keeps only in-frame clonotypes and omits some of them. The table has under 55,000 clones, 65% to 80% seen once; the top ten hold 9% to 9.5%. Input material: PBMCs. Source of these receptors: a woman in her forties or fifties in good health and CMV-seronegative.

V and J are TRBV13 and TRBJ2-5, with D perhaps TRBD1 (5 bases). V lost 4 bases and J lost 0, with 6 bases in between. Germline V gene sequence: CDR1 PRHDT, CDR2 FYEKMQ (reference sequence). CDR3 length equals 13 residues. This chain's CDR3 is CASSYRNQETQYF. The CDR3 DNA sequence: TGTGCCAGCAGCTACAGGAACCAAGAGACCCAGTACTTC.

This chain uses TRBV18 with TRBJ2-6; 9 bases align to TRBD1. V trimming: 1 base; J trimming: 4 bases; junction bases outside the gene matches: 5. Germline lookup yields CDR1 KGHSH and CDR2 LQKENI. The CDR3 has 17 residues. The CDR3 loop is CASSPRGTGPGANVLTF. CDR3 DNA sequence: TGTGCCAGCTCACCACGGGGGACAGGGCCCGGGGCCAACGTCCTGACTTTC.

The gene calls are TRBV6-5 and TRBJ1-3; D gene ambiguous. V was shortened by 8 bases and J by 0 bases, with 8 bases between the two germline ends. This CDR3 spans 13 amino acids. Germline CDR1 and CDR2: MNHEY and SVGAGI. CDR3 nucleotide sequence: TGTGCCAGCGGAGGAGGCTCTGGAAACACCATATATTTT. Translating gives CASGGGSGNTIYF.

The genes are TRBV13 and TRBJ1-2, with 7 bases fitting TRBD1. Germline lookup yields CDR1 PRHDT and CDR2 FYEKMQ (reference sequence). The V gene end was trimmed by 5 bases and the J gene end by 3 bases; junction bases not matched to a gene: 3. The CDR3 covers 13 residues. The CDR3 spells CASSPDRDYGYTF. The CDR3 DNA reads as TGTGCCAGCAGCCCAGACAGGGACTATGGCTACACCTTC.

V usage is TRBV15 and J usage is TRBJ2-1; TRBD2 matches at 8 bases. V trimming: 2 bases; J trimming: 4 bases; junction bases outside the gene matches: 4. The CDR3 is 15 amino acids. Germline loops: CDR1 LNHNV, CDR2 YYDKDF (reference sequence). CDR3 loop: CATSRSLAGYNEQFF. CDR3 DNA: TGTGCCACCAGCAGATCCTTAGCGGGATACAATGAGCAGTTCTTC.

V usage is TRBV11-2 and J usage is TRBJ2-3; TRBD1 aligns across 7 bases. Per germline, CDR1 SGHAT and CDR2 FQNNGV. The V and J ends lost 2 bases and 4 bases, in that order; junction bases with no gene match: 3. This CDR3 is 14 amino acids long. CDR3 in amino acids: CASSLRQGADTQYF. The CDR3 coding sequence is TGTGCCAGCAGCTTAAGGCAGGGGGCAGATACGCAGTATTTT.

V and J are TRBV27 and TRBJ1-2; D may be TRBD1 (6 bases). The CDR3 contains 12 residues. Germline V gene sequence: CDR1 MNHEY, CDR2 SMNVEV (reference sequence). Trimming left V 6 bases short and J 7 bases short, with 12 bases between. The CDR3 here is CASSSQGFGYTF. The CDR3 DNA sequence: TGTGCCAGCAGCTCCCAGGGGTTTGGCTACACCTTC.

The chain couples TRBV6-5 to TRBJ2-7, with 9 positions matching TRBD1. Germline V CDR1 and CDR2: MNHEY, SVGAGI. CDR3 length: 12 residues. The trim removed 6 bases at V and 8 bases at J, leaving 5 bases unmatched. The CDR3 protein is CASRATGGKQYF. The CDR3 nucleotides read TGTGCCAGCAGAGCGACAGGGGGGAAGCAGTACTTC.

This clone occurred a few times. The chain couples TRBV18 to TRBJ1-2; D is unresolved. Trimming took 3 bases from V and 8 from J, leaving 13 bases between them. The CDR3 length is 13 residues. Germline CDR1 reads KGHSH; CDR2 reads LQKENI. The CDR3 region is CASSPLGREGYTF. DNA of the CDR3: TGTGCCAGCTCACCTCTCGGACGGGAGGGCTACACCTTC.